This T cell receptor beta chain stems from a study of quantifying T cell responses using KT2 cells. As for the study in general: cDNA was made from DNase-treated RNA using alpha and beta constant primers.

An oligo carrying a UMI was ligated to the cDNA 3' end. The first PCR ran about 4 cycles with an equimolar RC1.1 and RC1.2 beta primer mix. TCRdb re-analysed the UMI-ligation and nested PCR reads in MiXCR, keeping a single row per CDR3 protein. The table includes some 48,000 distinct CDR3 sequences, more than 9% detected once. Unfractionated PBMC were spiked with known numbers of KT2 clone cells. CDR3 length: 14 amino acids. Germline loops: CDR1 SNHLY, CDR2 FYNNEI. Trimming at V came to 6 bases and at J to 6 bases, leaving 6 bases not matched to a gene. This clonotype was counted between two and nine times.

The TCR sequence derives from a human donor. Sequenced input: PBMCs spiked with cells of the T cell clone KT2. The chain links TRBV2 to TRBJ1-5; 9 bases are shared with TRBD1. This chain's CDR3 is CASSLQGAPQPQHF. CDR3 nucleotide sequence: TGTGCCAGCAGCTTACAGGGGGCTCCTCAGCCCCAGCATTTT.